A selection of T cell receptor beta chains follows, all from one sample in a study of tumor-infiltrating lymphocytes in glioblastoma multiforme. TCRdb reprocessed the multiplex PCR reads via MiXCR and lists one record per CDR3 protein. The sample records more than 13,000 distinct CDR3 sequences, 65% to 80% being singletons. What was sequenced was brain tumor tissue. These receptors were taken from a male donor with glioblastoma. Each CDR3 is given with its conserved first and last residue. The D gene is left open where the match is weak. Clone size is shown for a subset of rows, as once, few, many or a class of expanded clone.

v_gene: TRBV10-3; d_gene: TRBD2; j_gene: TRBJ2-1; abundance: once; CDR3nt: TGTGCCACCTATCCGGGACTAGCAGAGGATGAGCAGTTCTTC; CDR3aa: CATYPGLAEDEQFF
v_gene: TRBV11-3; d_gene: -; j_gene: TRBJ2-7; abundance: many; CDR3nt: TGTGCCAGCAGCTTAGGCAGGGGCCCCTACGAGCAGTACTTC; CDR3aa: CASSLGRGPYEQYF
v_gene: TRBV12-3/TRBV12-4; d_gene: -; j_gene: TRBJ2-1; abundance: -; CDR3nt: TGTGCCAGTATCTACGATAGGAGGGCCGCTTCTGCCTACAATGAGCAATTCTTC; CDR3aa: CASIYDRRAASAYNEQFF
v_gene: TRBV6-2/TRBV6-3; d_gene: -; j_gene: TRBJ1-1; abundance: -; CDR3nt: TGCGCCAGCAGTTACGGGTTCGGGGGGATGAATGAAGCTTTCTTT; CDR3aa: CASSYGFGGMNEAFF
v_gene: TRBV6-5; d_gene: TRBD2; j_gene: TRBJ2-1; abundance: -; CDR3nt: TGTTCCAGCAGTATGGGACTAGAGTATAATGAACAGTTCTTC; CDR3aa: CSSSMGLEYNEQFF
v_gene: TRBV4-1; d_gene: TRBD1; j_gene: TRBJ1-4; abundance: -; CDR3nt: TGCGCCAGCAGCCCGGCGGGGACAGCAAGTAATGAAAAACTGTTTTTT; CDR3aa: CASSPAGTASNEKLFF
v_gene: TRBV11-2; d_gene: TRBD1; j_gene: TRBJ1-1; abundance: -; CDR3nt: TGTGCCAGCAGGCCTGGTGGAACCGGGACAGAGGCTAACACTGAAGCTTTCTTT; CDR3aa: CASRPGGTGTEANTEAFF
v_gene: TRBV20-1; d_gene: TRBD2; j_gene: TRBJ2-1; abundance: -; CDR3nt: TGCAGTGCTAGTCGTCCGGGACTAGCGGGGATGGATGAGCAGTTCTTC; CDR3aa: CSASRPGLAGMDEQFF
v_gene: TRBV6-1; d_gene: TRBD2; j_gene: TRBJ2-7; abundance: -; CDR3nt: TGTGCCAGCAGTGAACTAGCGGAGGAATACGAGCAGTACTTC; CDR3aa: CASSELAEEYEQYF
v_gene: TRBV20-1; d_gene: -; j_gene: TRBJ1-1; abundance: -; CDR3nt: TGCAGTGCTAGGGACACGGTGATCACTGAAGCTTTCTTT; CDR3aa: CSARDTVITEAFF
v_gene: TRBV11-2; d_gene: TRBD2; j_gene: TRBJ2-5; abundance: -; CDR3nt: TGTGCCAGCAGCAGGACTAGCGGGAAAGAGACCCAGTACTTC; CDR3aa: CASSRTSGKETQYF
v_gene: TRBV4-1; d_gene: -; j_gene: TRBJ2-7; abundance: -; CDR3nt: TGCGCCAACAGCCAAGATTGGGGGTATGAGCAGTACTTC; CDR3aa: CANSQDWGYEQYF
v_gene: TRBV11-2; d_gene: TRBD2; j_gene: TRBJ2-5; abundance: few; CDR3nt: TGTGCCAGCGGCATTCCGGGAGGGGGGCAAGAGACCCAGTACTTC; CDR3aa: CASGIPGGGQETQYF
v_gene: TRBV14; d_gene: -; j_gene: TRBJ2-5; abundance: -; CDR3nt: TGTGCCAGCAGCCAAGAACAGACTGGGGGGACCCAGTACTTC; CDR3aa: CASSQEQTGGTQYF
v_gene: TRBV6-6; d_gene: -; j_gene: TRBJ1-5; abundance: once; CDR3nt: TGTGCCAGCAGTTACTCGAGAGGGGGGCCCCAGCCCCAGCATTTT; CDR3aa: CASSYSRGGPQPQHF
v_gene: TRBV11-2; d_gene: TRBD1; j_gene: TRBJ2-5; abundance: -; CDR3nt: TGTGCCAGCAACTCAGGGACAGGTGGAGAGACCCAGTACTTC; CDR3aa: CASNSGTGGETQYF
v_gene: TRBV6-2/TRBV6-3; d_gene: TRBD2; j_gene: TRBJ2-7; abundance: once; CDR3nt: TGTGCCAGCAGTCCCGGGACTAGCGTATACGAGCAGTACTTC; CDR3aa: CASSPGTSVYEQYF
v_gene: TRBV20-1; d_gene: -; j_gene: TRBJ2-5; abundance: -; CDR3nt: TGCAGTTCTACTGCACAAGGGATAGAGACCCAGTACTTC; CDR3aa: CSSTAQGIETQYF
v_gene: TRBV10-2; d_gene: -; j_gene: TRBJ1-5; abundance: -; CDR3nt: TGCGCCGGTAGGGGGGCAGGGCGCAATCAGCCCCAGTACTTT; CDR3aa: CAGRGAGRNQPQYF
v_gene: TRBV10-3; d_gene: -; j_gene: TRBJ1-1; abundance: -; CDR3nt: TGTGCCATCAGGGAGGCCACGGGCGCGAACACTGAAGCCTTCTTT; CDR3aa: CAIREATGANTEAFF
v_gene: TRBV6-1; d_gene: TRBD1; j_gene: TRBJ2-7; abundance: -; CDR3nt: TGTGCCAGCAGTAGGACAGGATCCTACGAGCAGTACTTC; CDR3aa: CASSRTGSYEQYF
v_gene: TRBV11-2; d_gene: -; j_gene: TRBJ2-2; abundance: -; CDR3nt: TGTGCCAGCAGTAGGACAGAGGTCAACACCGGGGAGCTGTTTTTT; CDR3aa: CASSRTEVNTGELFF
v_gene: TRBV6-5; d_gene: -; j_gene: TRBJ1-1; abundance: -; CDR3nt: TGTGCCAGCAGTTACCCAGACAACACTGAAGCTTTCTTT; CDR3aa: CASSYPDNTEAFF
v_gene: TRBV12-3/TRBV12-4; d_gene: -; j_gene: TRBJ1-5; abundance: many; CDR3nt: TGTGCCAGCAGTTTGGAGAGGTCCCACCAGCCCCAGCATTTT; CDR3aa: CASSLERSHQPQHF